This T cell receptor beta chain emerged from a study of shared clonotypes between healthy human individuals (dated by TCRdb to 2020 to 2022). With regard to the full study: A few men and a couple of women, aged 18 to 49 years, made up the cohort. Libraries were prepared and TCR repertoires were sequenced by different laboratories using diverse techniques, in order to increase sequencing depth and limit assay-specific biases. To estimate repertoire size and how much clonotypes are shared between individuals, the study performed deep sequencing of blood TCR repertoires from 4 to 6 healthy adults. For each donor, CD4 naive and CD4 memory were each run on three plates, CD8 naive on two plates, and CD8 memory on one plate. Each donor's leukapheresis produced roughly between about 0.85 and 10 billion PBMCs. Findings and caveats that apply to the study as a whole: Because the study included only a small number of donors, the genetic and exposure-history diversity represented was limited. Based on pairwise subsampling, the degree of clonotype sharing among donors was expected to be affected by sequencing depth. Sharing across a handful of donors was observed for approximately 5% of naive CD4, less than 4% of naive CD8, about 2.3% of memory CD4, and over 0.3% of memory CD8 clonotypes. Compared with non-shared clonotypes, the clonotypes found in all four sorted-subset donors had higher generation probabilities. Even with the large sequencing depth, rarefaction of the sorted-subset datasets indicated that sequencing was incomplete. Sampling was limited to blood, and TCR repertoires in tissue likely differ from TCR repertoires in blood. Larger estimated clonotype richness was generally found for naive subsets than for memory subsets.

With respect to this clone: No cognate antigen has been identified for it. Per-nucleotide qualities are absent, and no much larger clonotype sits a single base away.

TCR CDR3 regions were amplified from genomic DNA by multiplex PCR using the deep immunoSEQ assay. Genomic DNA extracted from each cell subset was distributed evenly over all wells of several immunoSEQ 96-well plates, and each plate served as one replicate. For sorted subsets, each replicate PCR was loaded with 200 to 250 ng genomic DNA, equivalent to 32,000 or so T cell genomes. Purified libraries were measured with a Qubit 3.0 fluorometer, size-checked on a Bioanalyzer 2100, and measured again with the KAPA Library Quantification kit. Every immunoSEQ 96-well plate was sequenced on a separate single-read 150-cycle Illumina NextSeq 550 flow cell. Concerning the study's data processing: The immunoSEQ output contained only junctional sequences without quality scores, so filtering could not match that applied to full-length reads. To assign V/J genes and CDR3, sequences were annotated against IMGT germline references using PyIR, a Python wrapper for IgBLAST v1.9. Reads were filtered out if the reads had weak V/J assignments (E-value above 1e-6), no CDR3, stop codons, out-of-frame junctions, or ambiguous translated residues. V3J clonotypes were defined by identical inferred V gene, J gene, and CDR3 amino acid sequence. Percentage overlap between repertoires was computed as shared unique clonotypes divided by the size of the smaller repertoire. Repertoire richness was assessed with RTK rarefaction, the Chao1 estimator, and Recon v2.1 estimates of unobserved clonotypes. Generation probabilities for all TCRbeta clonotypes obtained by the gDNA method from four donors were computed using OLGA. Entries here come from immuneACCESS through TCRdb and include only in-frame sequences with V and J called. Some clones fail to appear in such tables; in the studies checked, an unresolved V gene covers under half of the shortfall, and the cause of the remainder is unknown. The V and J calls and clone size come from that table; D and trimming were worked out from the DNA. In this sample the table shows 150,000 to 200,000 clones, approximately 92% of which occur a single time. The ten top clones hold more than 0.065% of the sample.

Via the germline V gene, CDR1 is SQVTM and CDR2 ANQGSEA. The CDR3 starts with the cysteine, ends with the phenylalanine, and has 13 residues. Solely the CDR3 DNA is kept, with 39 bases framed from the first base. V is pruned by 4 bases and J by 4 bases, leaving 2 bases of the junction without a gene match. Healthy HIV-negative adults with no recently reported acute infections or vaccinations were included as donors. All donors were Caucasian adults living in Nashville, Tennessee, USA. Magnetic negative selection was used to enrich CD4+ T cells, after which naive cells were positively selected on CD45RA and the negative fraction became the memory subset. After blood collection by leukapheresis, PBMCs were isolated using Ficoll-Histopaque density gradient centrifugation and then cryopreserved in the vapor phase of liquid nitrogen. Purity and quantity of every magnetically sorted T cell population were checked by analytical flow cytometry. Genomic DNA was isolated from every sorted fraction and measured by UV absorbance on a Nanodrop 2000c.

The V gene is TRBV29-1 and the J gene is TRBJ2-5, with 11 bases in between that match TRBD1. The TCR comes from a woman aged 30 to 39 in good health. The sequenced sample was naive CD4+ T cells sorted from blood. The cell subset or site label on this specimen signifies: CD45RA+ positively selected. The CDR3 in this case is CSVAGTGGETQYF. The sequenced DNA: TGCAGCGTTGCCGGGACAGGGGGAGAGACCCAGTACTTC.